Below, 3 T cell receptor beta chains from the same sample are listed, as sequenced in a study of radiation and T cells in renal cell carcinoma (dated by TCRdb to the early 2020s). The library was prepared using the immunoSEQ multiplex PCR assay. TCRdb limited this immuneACCESS table to in-frame rearrangements with V and J called. A share of clones is missing; checked studies link under half to unresolved V genes, and the rest is unexplained. This sample is represented by about 150,000 clones; over 80% of them were singletons. The ten top clones hold over 10% of the sample. Taken with the paper, the label for time point translates to: blood 2 weeks post-SBRT. Per the publication, the treatment or condition label means: 15 Gy SBRT to primary tumor, nephrectomy 4 weeks later. The sequencing used blood, collected from a patient whose treatment included radiotherapy and nephrectomy. These receptors were obtained from a woman aged 50 to 65 with renal cell carcinoma.

This clone was detected once. The chain recombines TRBV6-1 with TRBJ2-1; possible D gene TRBD1, 6 bases. CDR3 length: 15 amino acids. V dropped 4 bases and J dropped 10 bases, with 20 bases sitting between them. Germline V gives CDR1 MNHNS, CDR2 SASEGT. The CDR3 DNA follows: TGTGCCAGCAGTGTCGCCGGGACACCGGGCCAGGAGCAGTTCTTC. As protein: CASSVAGTPGQEQFF.

The chain has TRBV7-2 and TRBJ2-1; the D is unclear. The V end was cut by 5 bases, the J end by 5 bases, with 10 bases between. The CDR3 extends over 13 amino acids. CDR1 and CDR2 (germline): SGHTA, FQGNSA. The CDR3 DNA reads as TGTGCCAGCAGCGCGACCGTTGACAATGAGCAGTTCTTC. This encodes CASSATVDNEQFF.

V usage is TRBV13 and J usage is TRBJ2-1; 7 positions agree with TRBD2. The CDR3 loop spans 17 amino acids. With V trimmed by 5 bases and J by 0 bases, 10 bases remained unmatched. The germline CDR1 and CDR2 sequences are PRHDT and FYEKMQ (reference sequence). The CDR3: CASSPAEAGRSYNEQFF. CDR3 nucleotide sequence: TGTGCCAGCAGCCCCGCCGAAGCGGGGCGCTCCTACAATGAGCAGTTCTTC.